These 21 T cell receptor beta chains were all obtained from the same sample, sequenced in a study of blood T cell repertoires in COVID-19. The assay was immunoSEQ multiplex PCR, and TCRdb's table has in-frame clones only and misses some. This sample has just over 650,000 clones; approximately 90% occur once, and the top ten carry approximately 0.3%. The sequenced sample consisted of peripheral blood. The origin of the receptors is a woman aged 18-29 years with acute or convalescent COVID-19.

The CDR3: CASSQGRLGTEAFF. DNA of the CDR3: TGCGCCAGCAGCCAAGGGAGGTTAGGCACTGAAGCTTTCTTT. The rearrangement joins TRBV4-1 to TRBJ1-1; no definite D call. The CDR3 totals 14 residues. Per the germline V gene, CDR1 is MGHRA and CDR2 is YSYEKL. Trimming removed 1 base from V and 4 bases from J, with 10 bases in between.

The rearrangement links TRBV5-4 to TRBJ1-6; tentatively, D is TRBD1 (6 bases). Trimming pared 0 bases from V and 7 bases from J, leaving 14 bases between. Germline CDR1 and CDR2: SGHNT and YYREEE (reference sequence). This CDR3 has 16 amino acids. The CDR3 is CASSLAGQGNNSPLHF. The DNA for the CDR3 is TGTGCCAGCAGCTTGGCTGGGCAGGGGAACAATTCACCCCTCCACTTT.

The chain has TRBV2 and TRBJ1-3; TRBD1 matches 7 bases. The CDR3 length is 14 residues. V lost 5 bases to trimming and J lost 4 bases; unmatched junction nucleotides: 5. Germline V CDR1 and CDR2: SNHLY, FYNNEI. The CDR3 sequence is CASSSTGVGNTIYF. In DNA form, the CDR3 reads TGTGCCAGCAGTTCTACAGGGGTCGGAAACACCATATATTTT.

This chain links TRBV15 with TRBJ2-1; a weak D match, TRBD2 (5 bases). The CDR3 runs to 16 residues. The V gene's germline CDR1 is LNHNV and CDR2 YYDKDF (reference sequence). The ends were cut back, 0 bases at V and 0 bases at J, with 9 bases in the middle. The chain's CDR3 is CATSRDLGSSYNEQFF. The CDR3, as DNA: TGTGCCACCAGCAGAGATCTGGGGAGCTCCTACAATGAGCAGTTCTTC.

The chain uses TRBV19 and TRBJ1-6; D not resolved. The germline V gene has CDR1 LNHDA and CDR2 SQIVND (reference sequence). CDR3 length: 16 residues. With 4 bases removed from V and 4 bases from J, the gap between germline ends came to 14 bases. Written as DNA, the CDR3 is TGTGCCAGTAGTACGGGGTACCGGTCGTATAATTCACCCCTCCACTTT. As protein: CASSTGYRSYNSPLHF.

V gene TRBV6-2 or TRBV6-3 combines with J gene TRBJ2-1; a possible D gene is TRBD1 (5 bases). This CDR3 region has 13 residues. Germline V lookup: CDR1 MNHEY, CDR2 SVGEGT. V shed 6 bases and J shed 4 bases, with 10 bases lying between them. The CDR3 spells CASSNTGYNEQFF. The CDR3 DNA follows: TGTGCCAGCAGCAATACAGGTTACAATGAGCAGTTCTTC.

This sequence joins TRBV27 and TRBJ2-3; D possibly corresponds to TRBD1 (6 bases). The CDR3 runs 15 residues. V was pared by 5 bases and J by 0 bases, with 12 bases between. CDR1 MNHEY and CDR2 SMNVEV come from the germline V gene (reference sequence). The CDR3: CASSVYRASTDTQYF. For the CDR3, the DNA is TGTGCCAGCAGTGTATACAGGGCTAGCACAGATACGCAGTATTTT.

V is TRBV7-9 and J is TRBJ1-6; a weak D match, TRBD1 (5 bases). Germline assignment: CDR1 SEHNR and CDR2 FQNEAQ (reference sequence). The CDR3 sequence is 14 residues long. V lost 1 base to trimming and J lost 5 bases, with 6 bases between them. The CDR3 DNA is TGTGCCAGCAGCTTAGGCAGGGATAATTCACCCCTCCACTTT. Amino acid sequence: CASSLGRDNSPLHF.

The rearrangement uses TRBV5-1 and TRBJ1-1, with no clear D. The CDR3 is 16 residues long. Between the trimmed V and J ends, which lost 7 bases and 3 bases, there was a span of 22 bases. Germline CDR1 and CDR2: SGHRS and YFSETQ. The DNA of the CDR3 is TGCGCCAGCGGATCGGCGGCGGGTATGGGGTACACTGAAGCTTTCTTT. Its translation: CASGSAAGMGYTEAFF.

A note on this clone: Sequence at one end of the junction differs from germline and may be a read error. This chain connects TRBV4-1 to TRBJ1-4; 7 bases map to TRBD1. The CDR3 is 13 amino acids. In germline, CDR1 is MGHRA, CDR2 YSYEKL. CDR3 sequence reads: CASSQDWSGTEKF. DNA for the CDR3: TGCGCCAGCAGCCAAGATTGGTCCGGGACAGAGAAGTTT.

The chain uses TRBV14 and TRBJ2-7, with 10 bases matching TRBD1. The CDR3 runs 14 residues. Germline V lookup: CDR1 SGHDN, CDR2 FVKESK. V lost 1 base, J lost 11 bases, and 8 bases stayed unmatched. The CDR3 DNA reads TGTGCCAGCAGCCAAGGTCGGGTGGGGACAGGGGAGTACTTC. This gives the protein CASSQGRVGTGEYF.

This chain links TRBV28 with TRBJ2-3, with TRBD2 as a possible D gene (5 bases). This CDR3 is built from 14 residues. From germline, CDR1 is MDHEN and CDR2 SYDVKM. The V end was cut by 7 bases, the J end by 3 bases, with 14 bases between. The CDR3 nucleotides are TGTGCCAGCACCCCCGGCGGGCTTACAGATACGCAGTATTTT. Amino acid sequence: CASTPGGLTDTQYF.

As DNA, the CDR3 is TGTGCCTCCGGACGGAGGGAAAAACTGTTTTTT. Protein sequence: CASGRREKLFF. The V call is TRBV30, the J call TRBJ1-4; no clear D gene. Germline V gene lookup returns CDR1 GTSNPN and CDR2 SVGIG (reference sequence). V was clipped by 7 bases and J by 8 bases, with 11 bases between them. This CDR3 is 11 amino acids long. The variable domain in full, with the rest retrieved from reference TRBV30 and TRBJ1-4, is SQTIHQWPATLVQPVGSPLSLECTVEGTSNPNLYWYRQAAGRGLQLLFYSVGIGQISSEVPQNLSASRPQDRQFILSSKKLLLSDSGFYLCASGRREKLFFGSGTQLSVL.

This chain connects TRBV5-5 to TRBJ2-7; D ambiguous. V was pared by 4 bases and J by 2 bases, with 13 bases between. CDR1 is SGHKS, CDR2 YYEKEE, per germline (reference sequence). This CDR3 spans 14 amino acids. In nucleotides, the CDR3 is TGTGCCAGCAGCCGCGCCCAGGAACCCTACGAGCAGTACTTC. Protein: CASSRAQEPYEQYF.

The chain recombines TRBV7-2 with TRBJ1-1, with 7 bases that match TRBD1. The ends lost 0 bases at V and 6 bases at J; junction bases unmatched: 4. The CDR3 is 14 amino acids. The germline gives CDR1 SGHTA, CDR2 FQGNSA. Here the CDR3 reads CASSLARGASEAFF. As DNA, the CDR3 is TGTGCCAGCAGCTTAGCCAGGGGGGCATCTGAAGCTTTCTTT. The full variable domain, with the rest looked up from reference TRBV7-2 and TRBJ1-1, is GAGVSQSPSNKVTEKGKDVELRCDPISGHTALYWYRQSLGQGLEFLIYFQGNSAPDKSGLPSDRFSAERTGGSVSTLTIQRTQQEDSAVYLCASSLARGASEAFFGQGTRLTVV.

The chain couples TRBV27 to TRBJ2-7, with 8 bases aligning to TRBD1. The germline V gene has CDR1 MNHEY and CDR2 SMNVEV (reference sequence). The CDR3 contains 14 residues. The V gene end was trimmed by 5 bases and the J gene end by 2 bases; junction bases not matched to a gene: 5. The CDR3 protein is CASSPRTGPYEQYF. DNA for the CDR3: TGTGCCAGCAGTCCAAGGACAGGGCCCTACGAGCAGTACTTC.

J is TRBJ2-3 and V is TRBV9; 8 bases align to TRBD1. CDR3 length equals 15 residues. CDR1 and CDR2 from the germline V gene are SGDLS and YYNGEE. V was pared by 0 bases and J by 6 bases, with 6 bases of the junction left unmatched. The CDR3 coding sequence is TGTGCCAGCAGCGTAGAGACAGGGGATCTGGATACGCAGTATTTT. As protein: CASSVETGDLDTQYF.

This chain links TRBV6-5 with TRBJ2-1, with TRBD2 as a possible D gene (5 bases). From germline, CDR1 is MNHEY and CDR2 SVGAGI. V was pared by 2 bases and J by 7 bases, with 12 bases between. The CDR3 length is 14 residues. CDR3: CASSYIGSGNEQFF. The DNA for the CDR3 is TGTGCCAGCAGTTACATAGGATCGGGGAATGAGCAGTTCTTC.

The V call is TRBV9, the J call TRBJ2-2; TRBD2 matches 8 bases. Germline trimming cut 0 bases from V and 6 bases from J; bases unmatched to any gene: 13. The CDR3 totals 18 residues. Germline values: CDR1 SGDLS, CDR2 YYNGEE. CDR3 nucleotides: TGTGCCAGCAGCGTAGCAAGCAGCGGGGGTTCCCGGGCCGGGGAGCTGTTTTTT. Translated, it gives CASSVASSGGSRAGELFF.

V gene TRBV24-1 combines with J gene TRBJ1-2; D is unclear. This CDR3 has 13 residues. CDR1 is KGHDR, CDR2 SFDVKD, per germline. The V and J ends lost 6 bases and 0 bases respectively, with 7 bases between them. CDR3 bases: TGTGCCACCAGTACGGGGTCTAACTATGGCTACACCTTC. Translating gives CATSTGSNYGYTF.

The rearrangement links TRBV4-3 to TRBJ1-3; 7 bases line up with TRBD1. Trimming cost V 1 base and J 2 bases; bases outside gene matches: 2. Germline V gene sequence: CDR1 LGHNA, CDR2 YSLEER. This CDR3 comprises 15 residues. The CDR3 here is CASSQVTGTGNTIYF. The CDR3 DNA reads as TGCGCCAGCAGCCAAGTGACAGGGACTGGAAACACCATATATTTT.